A single sample gave rise to the 9 T cell receptor beta chains below, sequenced in a study of technical replicates of blood from a handful of donors (dated by TCRdb to about 2017). Library preparation employed the immunoSEQ multiplex PCR assay. This is the immuneACCESS table as TCRdb keeps it, with only in-frame sequences that have V and J called. A part of the clones is gone; compared with another copy, unresolved V genes explain less than half, and the rest is unexplained. Here the sample has under 35,000 clones; roughly nine tenths occur a single time. The ten largest clones represent 4.1% of the sample. The sequenced sample consisted of PBMCs. These receptors came from a human donor in good health. Some clones in this sample may be carry-over from other donors' samples.

V is TRBV5-1 and J is TRBJ2-7, with D possibly being TRBD1 (6 bases). The germline V gene has CDR1 SGHRS and CDR2 YFSETQ. Trimming cost V 4 bases and J 4 bases, with 18 bases left between them. The CDR3 loop spans 15 amino acids. CDR3 sequence (DNA): TGCGCCAGCAGCCCAAACACAGGGTCTCGTTACGAGCAGTACTTC. Translating it yields CASSPNTGSRYEQYF.

The chain recombines TRBV10-3 with TRBJ2-5, with D perhaps matching TRBD2 (6 bases). Deletions cut 6 bases from V and 5 bases from J, with 13 bases between. CDR1 ENHRY and CDR2 SYGVKD come from the germline V gene. CDR3 length: 13 residues. CDR3: CAIRGTVQETQYF. In DNA, the CDR3 is TGTGCCATCAGAGGGACTGTCCAGGAGACCCAGTACTTC.

This clone was counted a few times. This chain connects TRBV13 to TRBJ2-7; 8 positions match TRBD2. There are 15 residues in the CDR3. The junction had 11 bases not matched to a gene; V was cut back by 5 bases and J by 5 bases. Germline-derived CDR1 and CDR2 are PRHDT and FYEKMQ (reference sequence). CDR3 protein: CASSQTGRVGNEQYF. The CDR3 DNA follows: TGTGCCAGCAGCCAGACCGGGAGGGTCGGGAACGAGCAGTACTTC.

The count of this clone is one. The chain uses TRBV9 and TRBJ2-7; 10 nucleotides match TRBD2. This CDR3 has 15 residues. V was pared by 4 bases and J by 1 base, with 5 bases of the junction left unmatched. The germline gives CDR1 SGDLS, CDR2 YYNGEE. CDR3 in amino acids: CASSYGLAESYEQYF. DNA of the CDR3: TGTGCCAGCAGCTACGGACTAGCGGAATCCTACGAGCAGTACTTC.

This clone is a singleton in its sample. The V and J genes are TRBV6-5 and TRBJ2-5; possible D gene TRBD2, 6 bases. Germline loops: CDR1 MNHEY, CDR2 SVGAGI. Trimming removed 7 bases at V and 4 bases at J, with 13 bases between. The CDR3 contains 13 residues. The CDR3 region is CASKKGRTETQYF. CDR3 DNA sequence: TGTGCCAGCAAAAAGGGGAGGACAGAGACCCAGTACTTC.

This sequence joins TRBV2 and TRBJ2-7; 9 bases align to TRBD1. Trimming at V came to 10 bases and at J to 7 bases, leaving 5 bases not matched to a gene. Per the germline V gene, CDR1 is SNHLY and CDR2 is FYNNEI. This CDR3 has 11 amino acids. The CDR3 bases are TGTGCCATCGGACAGGGGCGAGAGCAGTACTTC. This gives the protein CAIGQGREQYF.

The V gene is TRBV5-4, the J gene TRBJ1-6; D is unresolved. V lost 4 bases to trimming and J lost 7 bases, with 9 bases between them. This CDR3 has 13 amino acids. CDR1 and CDR2 (germline): SGHNT, YYREEE (reference sequence). Here the CDR3 reads CASSLAPNSPLHF. The DNA of the CDR3 is TGTGCCAGCAGCCTAGCTCCAAATTCACCCCTCCACTTT. Complete variable domain (other parts from reference TRBV5-4 and TRBJ1-6): ETGVTQSPTHLIKTRGQQVTLRCSSQSGHNTVSWYQQALGQGPQFIFQYYREEENGRGNFPPRFSGLQFPNYSSELNVNALELDDSALYLCASSLAPNSPLHFGNGTRLTVT.

Here the CDR3 reads CASSLSQGYYGYTF. CDR3 nucleotides: TGCGCCAGCAGCTTGTCCCAGGGGTACTATGGCTACACCTTC. The V call is TRBV5-1, the J call TRBJ1-2; perhaps TRBD1 as D (6 bases). Trimming stripped 1 base from V and 3 bases from J, with 10 bases between. The CDR3 extends over 14 amino acids. The V gene's germline CDR1 is SGHRS and CDR2 YFSETQ.

This clone has a single count. The chain is built from TRBV5-1 and TRBJ2-1; 10 nucleotides match TRBD1. V trimming: 2 bases; J trimming: 5 bases; junction bases outside the gene matches: 7. Germline V CDR1 and CDR2: SGHRS, YFSETQ. The CDR3 contains 16 residues. Here the CDR3 DNA reads TGCGCCAGCAGCTTCGGACAGGGGGACCAAGACAATGAGCAGTTCTTC. Protein sequence: CASSFGQGDQDNEQFF.